This TCR beta chain was identified in a study of blood T cell repertoires in COVID-19. This clone was seen at least ten times. Assay used: immunoSEQ multiplex PCR; TCRdb lists only in-frame clones, some missing. Of around 290,000 clones detected, 75% to 95% appear once; the ten largest clones hold roughly 1.1%. The sample was PBMCs or T cells enriched from blood (not recorded which). The receptor's source is a woman in her thirties who had recovered from COVID-19.

The CDR3 DNA follows: TGTGCCAGCAGTTGGGACAGCAGCACCGGGGAGCTGTTTTTT. Its protein is CASSWDSSTGELFF. This rearrangement joins TRBV6-2 or TRBV6-3 to TRBJ2-2; 7 nucleotides align to TRBD1. V trimming: 4 bases; J trimming: 4 bases; junction bases outside the gene matches: 3. Germline CDR1 and CDR2: MNHEY and SVGEGT. The CDR3 length is 14 residues.